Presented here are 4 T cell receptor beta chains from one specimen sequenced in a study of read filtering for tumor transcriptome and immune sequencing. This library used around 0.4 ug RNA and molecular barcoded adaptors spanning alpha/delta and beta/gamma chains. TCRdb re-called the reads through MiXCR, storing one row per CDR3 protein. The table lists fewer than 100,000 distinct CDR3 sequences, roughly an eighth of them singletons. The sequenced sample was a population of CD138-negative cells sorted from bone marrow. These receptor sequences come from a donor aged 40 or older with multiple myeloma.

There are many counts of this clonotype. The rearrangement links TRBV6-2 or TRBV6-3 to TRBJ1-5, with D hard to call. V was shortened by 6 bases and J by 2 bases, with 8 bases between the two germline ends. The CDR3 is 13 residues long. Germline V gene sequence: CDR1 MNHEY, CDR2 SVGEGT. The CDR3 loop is CASSSDGNQPQHF. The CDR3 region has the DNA TGTGCCAGCAGCTCCGACGGCAATCAGCCCCAGCATTTT.

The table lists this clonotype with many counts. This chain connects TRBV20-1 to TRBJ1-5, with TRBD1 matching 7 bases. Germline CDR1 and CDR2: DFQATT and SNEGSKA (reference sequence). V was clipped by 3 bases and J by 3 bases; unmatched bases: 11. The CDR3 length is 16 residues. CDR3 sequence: CSASEMEQGNNQPQHF. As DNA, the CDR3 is TGCAGTGCTAGTGAAATGGAACAGGGGAACAATCAGCCCCAGCATTTT.

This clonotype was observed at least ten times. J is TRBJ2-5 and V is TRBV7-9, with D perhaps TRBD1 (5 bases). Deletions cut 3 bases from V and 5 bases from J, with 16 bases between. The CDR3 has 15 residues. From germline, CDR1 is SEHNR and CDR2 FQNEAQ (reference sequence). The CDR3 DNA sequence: TGTGCCAGCAGCTTCAATCAGGGATCTGGGGAGACCCAGTACTTC. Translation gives CASSFNQGSGETQYF.

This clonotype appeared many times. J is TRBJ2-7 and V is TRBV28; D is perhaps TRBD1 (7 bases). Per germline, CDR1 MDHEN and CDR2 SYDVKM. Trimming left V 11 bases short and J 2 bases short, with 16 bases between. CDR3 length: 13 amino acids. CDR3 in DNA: TGTGCCGCCAGGGGGGTGTCACCCTACGAGCAGTACTTC. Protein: CAARGVSPYEQYF.